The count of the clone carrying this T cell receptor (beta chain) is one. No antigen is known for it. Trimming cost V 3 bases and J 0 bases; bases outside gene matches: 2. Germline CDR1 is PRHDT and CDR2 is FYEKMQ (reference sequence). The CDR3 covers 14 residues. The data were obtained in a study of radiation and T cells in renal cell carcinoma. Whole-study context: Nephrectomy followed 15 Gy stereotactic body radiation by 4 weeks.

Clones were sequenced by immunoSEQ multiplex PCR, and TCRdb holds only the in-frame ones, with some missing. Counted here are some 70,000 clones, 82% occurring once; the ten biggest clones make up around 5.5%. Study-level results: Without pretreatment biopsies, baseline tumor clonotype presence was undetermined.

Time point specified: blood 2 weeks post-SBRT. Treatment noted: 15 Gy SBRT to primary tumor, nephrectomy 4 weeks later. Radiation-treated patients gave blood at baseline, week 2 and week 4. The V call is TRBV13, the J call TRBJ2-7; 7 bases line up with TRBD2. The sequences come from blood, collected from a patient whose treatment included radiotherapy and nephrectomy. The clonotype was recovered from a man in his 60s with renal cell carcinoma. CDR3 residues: CASSFRGSSYEQYF. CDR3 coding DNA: TGTGCCAGCAGCTTTCGCGGGAGCTCCTACGAGCAGTACTTC. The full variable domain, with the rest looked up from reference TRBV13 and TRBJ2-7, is AAGVIQSPRHLIKEKRETATLKCYPIPRHDTVYWYQQGPGQDPQFLISFYEKMQSDKGSIPDRFSAQQFSDYHSELNMSSLELGDSALYFCASSFRGSSYEQYFGPGTRLTVT.